This TCR beta chain was found in a study of T cell changes during pregnancy in multiple sclerosis. The repertoire was sequenced with immunoSEQ multiplex PCR; TCRdb's copy has only in-frame clones and lacks some. The table includes around 130,000 clones, about 96% detected once. The sequenced sample was peripheral blood, obtained after pregnancy. The receptor was isolated from a female donor with multiple sclerosis, enrolled in a pregnancy study.

DNA of the CDR3: TGCAGCGTTGCACAGGCCCCCTTCAACACTGAAGCTTTCTTT. It codes for CSVAQAPFNTEAFF. V gene TRBV29-1 combines with J gene TRBJ1-1, with a weak D call TRBD1 (5 bases). The CDR3 is made up of 14 amino acids. Germline-derived CDR1 and CDR2 are SQVTM and ANQGSEA. V lost 4 bases, J lost 2 bases, and 14 bases lay in between.